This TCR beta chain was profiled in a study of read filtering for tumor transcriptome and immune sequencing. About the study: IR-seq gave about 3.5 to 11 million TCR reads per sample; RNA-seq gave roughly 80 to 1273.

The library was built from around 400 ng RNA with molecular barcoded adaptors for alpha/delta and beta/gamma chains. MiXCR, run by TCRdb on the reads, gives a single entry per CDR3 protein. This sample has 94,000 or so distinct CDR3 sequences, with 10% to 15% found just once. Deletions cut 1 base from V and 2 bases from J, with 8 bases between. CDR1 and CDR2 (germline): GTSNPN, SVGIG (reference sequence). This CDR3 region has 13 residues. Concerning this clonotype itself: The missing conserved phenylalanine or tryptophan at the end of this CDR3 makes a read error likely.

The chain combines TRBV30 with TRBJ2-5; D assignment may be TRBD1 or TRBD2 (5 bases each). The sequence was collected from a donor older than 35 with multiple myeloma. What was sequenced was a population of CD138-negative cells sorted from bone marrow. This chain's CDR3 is CAWSGDGQETQYS. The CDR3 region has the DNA TGTGCCTGGAGTGGGGACGGTCAAGAGACCCAGTACTCC.